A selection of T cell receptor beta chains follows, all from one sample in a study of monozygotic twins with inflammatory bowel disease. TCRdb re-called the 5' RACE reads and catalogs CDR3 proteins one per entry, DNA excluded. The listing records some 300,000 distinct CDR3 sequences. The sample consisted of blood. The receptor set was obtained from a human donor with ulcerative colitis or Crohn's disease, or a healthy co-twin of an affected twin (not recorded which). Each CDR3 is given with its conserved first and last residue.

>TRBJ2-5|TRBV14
CASSHITAQETQYF
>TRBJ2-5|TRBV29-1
CSVELAGEGQETQYF
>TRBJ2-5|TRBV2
CASSRGQPRTQYF
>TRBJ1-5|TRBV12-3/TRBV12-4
CASSLQGQGQNQPQHF
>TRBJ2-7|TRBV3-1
CASSPGQGAREQYF
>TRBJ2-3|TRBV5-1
CASSWEWGTQYF
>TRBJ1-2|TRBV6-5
CASSYSGHPYGYTF
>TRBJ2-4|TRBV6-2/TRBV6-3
CASRQAGTVILAKNIQYF
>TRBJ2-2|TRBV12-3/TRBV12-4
CATSSGGVNTGELFF
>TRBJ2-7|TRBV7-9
CAILSLGAGYEQYF
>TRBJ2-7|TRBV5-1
CASRWRDEQYF
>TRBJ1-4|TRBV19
CASSTGLGAWEKLFF
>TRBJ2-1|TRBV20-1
CSARVSASIVQFF
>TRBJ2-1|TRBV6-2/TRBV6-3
CASRTLAVPYSYNEQFF
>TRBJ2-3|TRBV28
CASSLSDKGSADTQYF
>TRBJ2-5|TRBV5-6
CASSPEAGGIVLETQYF
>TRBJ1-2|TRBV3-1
CASSQDSTYGYTF
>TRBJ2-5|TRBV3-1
CASSQSGSETQYF
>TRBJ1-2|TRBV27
CASSFSDRVSYGYTF
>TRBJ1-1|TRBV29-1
CSVAGQGGTEAIF
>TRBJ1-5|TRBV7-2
CASSLSAGVGNQPQHF
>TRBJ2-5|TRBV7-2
CASSPYRASETQYF
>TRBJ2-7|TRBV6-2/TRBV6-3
CASSYEQRGGYEQYF
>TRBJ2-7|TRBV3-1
CASSQLTSYEQYF
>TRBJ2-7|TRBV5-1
CASSLGDRVSEQYF
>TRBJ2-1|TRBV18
CASSPPLGTNEQFF
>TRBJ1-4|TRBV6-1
CASSTAYVRENEKLFF
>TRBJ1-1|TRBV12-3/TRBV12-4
CASNRDRGLNTEAFF